These T cell receptor beta chains were read from a single sample in a study of shared clonotypes between healthy human individuals. Data came from immunoSEQ multiplex PCR; TCRdb stores just in-frame clones and leaves some out. The sample contains hundreds of thousands of clones, roughly 72% of which appear only once. What was sequenced was memory CD4+ T cells sorted from blood. These receptors originate from a woman aged 25-40 years in good health. Both conserved end residues are part of each CDR3. The D gene is left open where the match is weak. A clone size is listed for some rows: how often the clone was seen (once, few, many), or a class if it is expanded.

J: TRBJ2-7; length: 15; V: TRBV10-3; D: TRBD1; size: -; CDR3: CAISDSGTGVGEQYF; DNA: TGTGCCATCAGTGATTCAGGGACAGGGGTTGGCGAGCAGTACTTC
J: TRBJ2-7; length: 14; V: TRBV18; D: -; size: -; CDR3: CASSPRAGEAEQYF; DNA: TGTGCCAGCTCCCCTCGGGCAGGGGAAGCCGAGCAGTACTTC
J: TRBJ2-1; length: 14; V: TRBV28; D: -; size: -; CDR3: CASSFRVKYNEQFF; DNA: TGTGCCAGCAGTTTCAGGGTTAAATACAATGAGCAGTTCTTC
J: TRBJ1-5; length: 17; V: TRBV4-1; D: -; size: -; CDR3: CASSQVQGIHGNQPQHF; DNA: TGCGCCAGCAGCCAAGTTCAGGGGATCCATGGCAATCAGCCCCAGCATTTT
J: TRBJ1-5; length: 14; V: TRBV28; D: -; size: -; CDR3: CASSSGSGLQPQHF; DNA: TGTGCCAGCAGCTCGGGAAGTGGCTTGCAGCCCCAGCATTTT
J: TRBJ2-5; length: 14; V: TRBV5-4; D: TRBD2; size: few; CDR3: CASSLRLAGETQYF; DNA: TGTGCCAGCAGCTTGAGACTAGCGGGGGAGACCCAGTACTTC
J: TRBJ2-1; length: 16; V: TRBV18; D: TRBD1; size: -; CDR3: CASSPRSSTGAREQFF; DNA: TGTGCCAGCTCACCACGGTCATCGACAGGGGCTCGAGAGCAGTTCTTC
J: TRBJ2-6; length: 15; V: TRBV6-5; D: -; size: -; CDR3: CASSTRGSGANVLTF; DNA: TGTGCCAGCAGCACAAGGGGTTCTGGGGCCAACGTCCTGACTTTC
J: TRBJ1-2; length: 16; V: TRBV4-1; D: -; size: -; CDR3: CASSQGLVGQNYGYTF; DNA: TGCGCCAGCAGCCAAGGGCTGGTAGGACAAAACTATGGCTACACCTTC
J: TRBJ2-1; length: 14; V: TRBV7-3; D: -; size: few; CDR3: CASSLSLMSDEQFF; DNA: TGTGCCAGCAGCTTAAGTCTTATGAGCGATGAGCAGTTCTTC
J: TRBJ2-2; length: 14; V: TRBV19; D: -; size: -; CDR3: CASSIQFNTGELFF; DNA: TGTGCCAGTAGTATACAGTTTAACACCGGGGAGCTGTTTTTT
J: TRBJ1-2; length: 13; V: TRBV14; D: -; size: few; CDR3: CASSHDRTFGYTF; DNA: TGTGCCAGCAGCCATGACAGGACCTTTGGCTACACCTTC
J: TRBJ2-7; length: 14; V: TRBV5-7; D: -; size: -; CDR3: CASSFRGTTYEQYF; DNA: TGTGCCAGCAGCTTTCGCGGTACCACCTACGAGCAGTACTTC
J: TRBJ1-2; length: 15; V: TRBV6-5; D: -; size: -; CDR3: CASSQSNRVNYGYTF; DNA: TGTGCCAGCAGCCAGAGCAACAGGGTGAACTATGGCTACACCTTC
J: TRBJ2-6; length: 18; V: TRBV28; D: -; size: -; CDR3: CASSTLEGGLSGANVLTF; DNA: TGTGCCAGCAGTACTCTGGAGGGGGGTCTCTCTGGGGCCAACGTCCTGACTTTC
J: TRBJ1-3; length: 16; V: TRBV28; D: TRBD1; size: -; CDR3: CASSLWDRGSGNTIYF; DNA: TGTGCCAGCAGTTTATGGGACAGGGGATCGGGAAACACCATATATTTT
J: TRBJ2-7; length: 14; V: TRBV6-5; D: TRBD2; size: few; CDR3: CASKRSGRPYEQYF; DNA: TGTGCCAGCAAACGTAGCGGGAGGCCCTACGAGCAGTACTTC
J: TRBJ2-6; length: 15; V: TRBV11-2; D: -; size: -; CDR3: CASRGISSGANVLTF; DNA: TGTGCCAGCCGGGGGATTAGCTCTGGGGCCAACGTCCTGACTTTC
J: TRBJ2-3; length: 16; V: TRBV7-2; D: TRBD2; size: once; CDR3: CASSLWRAWGGDTQYF; DNA: TGTGCCAGCAGCTTATGGCGGGCCTGGGGGGGAGATACGCAGTATTTT
J: TRBJ2-2; length: 14; V: TRBV7-6; D: TRBD2; size: once; CDR3: CASSRGTTTGELFF; DNA: TGTGCCAGCAGCCGCGGGACTACCACCGGGGAGCTGTTTTTT
J: TRBJ1-2; length: 10; V: TRBV2; D: -; size: once; CDR3: CAGGQYGYTF; DNA: TGTGCCGGCGGGCAATATGGCTACACCTTC
J: TRBJ1-6; length: 17; V: TRBV27; D: -; size: -; CDR3: CASSLQGRGQSNSPLHF; DNA: TGTGCCAGCAGTTTACAGGGGAGGGGACAAAGCAATTCACCCCTCCACTTT
J: TRBJ1-5; length: 14; V: TRBV4-1; D: TRBD1; size: -; CDR3: CASSPTGGNQPQHF; DNA: TGCGCCAGCAGCCCAACAGGGGGCAATCAGCCCCAGCATTTT
J: TRBJ1-5; length: 16; V: TRBV28; D: -; size: -; CDR3: CASSNPGRGSNQPQHF; DNA: TGTGCCAGCAGCAATCCCGGGAGAGGGAGCAATCAGCCCCAGCATTTT
J: TRBJ1-1; length: 13; V: TRBV10-3; D: -; size: -; CDR3: CAISDRQNTEAFF; DNA: TGTGCCATCAGTGACAGACAGAACACTGAAGCTTTCTTT
J: TRBJ2-7; length: 15; V: TRBV19; D: TRBD2; size: -; CDR3: CASRPSGRRTYEQYF; DNA: TGTGCCAGTAGACCTAGCGGGAGGAGAACCTACGAGCAGTACTTC
J: TRBJ2-5; length: 14; V: TRBV5-1; D: -; size: -; CDR3: CASSLGGGEETQYF; DNA: TGCGCCAGCAGCTTGGGAGGGGGTGAGGAGACCCAGTACTTC
J: TRBJ1-5; length: 16; V: TRBV28; D: -; size: once; CDR3: CASSLYREPGHQPQHF; DNA: TGTGCCAGCAGTTTATACCGAGAGCCGGGGCATCAGCCCCAGCATTTT
J: TRBJ2-3; length: 13; V: TRBV5-1; D: -; size: once; CDR3: CASSFEGPDTQYF; DNA: TGCGCCAGCAGCTTCGAGGGGCCAGATACGCAGTATTTT
J: TRBJ2-1; length: 12; V: TRBV7-6; D: -; size: -; CDR3: CASSYQKNEQFF; DNA: TGTGCCAGCAGCTACCAGAAGAATGAGCAGTTCTTC
J: TRBJ2-3; length: 14; V: TRBV7-5; D: -; size: few; CDR3: CVRGTGKSTDTQYF; DNA: TGTGTCAGAGGGACAGGAAAAAGCACAGATACGCAGTATTTT
J: TRBJ1-4; length: 15; V: TRBV6-1; D: -; size: -; CDR3: CASSEGGGANEKLFF; DNA: TGTGCCAGCAGCGAAGGGGGAGGAGCTAATGAAAAACTGTTTTTT
J: TRBJ2-5; length: 15; V: TRBV28; D: TRBD1; size: few; CDR3: CASSSTGTGTETQYF; DNA: TGTGCCAGCAGTTCAACCGGGACAGGGACAGAGACCCAGTACTTC
J: TRBJ2-6; length: 15; V: TRBV7-2; D: -; size: -; CDR3: CASSFWSSGANVLTF; DNA: TGTGCCAGCAGCTTCTGGTCATCTGGGGCCAACGTCCTGACTTTC
J: TRBJ1-1; length: 12; V: TRBV2; D: TRBD1; size: -; CDR3: CANRGFWTEAFF; DNA: TGTGCCAACAGGGGGTTTTGGACTGAAGCTTTCTTT
J: TRBJ2-7; length: 14; V: TRBV7-9; D: TRBD1; size: -; CDR3: CASSPKDRAYEQYF; DNA: TGTGCCAGCAGCCCCAAGGACAGGGCCTACGAGCAGTACTTC
J: TRBJ1-4; length: 13; V: TRBV25-1; D: -; size: -; CDR3: CASQLQGNEKLFF; DNA: TGTGCCAGCCAGTTACAGGGAAATGAAAAACTGTTTTTT
J: TRBJ2-5; length: 15; V: TRBV5-1; D: -; size: -; CDR3: CASSPALVGQETQYF; DNA: TGCGCCAGCAGCCCTGCCTTGGTGGGCCAAGAGACCCAGTACTTC
J: TRBJ1-2; length: 14; V: TRBV27; D: -; size: -; CDR3: CASAADNHRKGYTF; DNA: TGTGCCAGCGCGGCAGACAATCATCGTAAGGGCTACACCTTC
J: TRBJ1-4; length: 17; V: TRBV5-6; D: TRBD1; size: -; CDR3: CASSLTGAYATNEKLFF; DNA: TGTGCCAGCAGCTTGACAGGGGCCTATGCAACTAATGAAAAACTGTTTTTT